The next 27 T cell receptor beta chains were all read from a single sample in a study of blood T cell repertoires in COVID-19. Assay: immunoSEQ multiplex PCR; the TCRdb copy retains only in-frame clones and omits some. The sample lists some 170,000 clones, roughly 88% occurring once. Sequenced: PBMCs or T cells enriched from blood (not recorded which). These receptors all stem from a man aged 45-65 years who had recovered from COVID-19.

This clone was observed a handful of times. The rearrangement joins TRBV5-5 to TRBJ2-7; D may be TRBD1 (6 bases). Trimming took off 4 bases at V and 2 bases at J, with 13 bases between the two ends. The CDR3 is 14 amino acids. Germline V gene data show CDR1 as SGHKS and CDR2 as YYEKEE (reference sequence). CDR3 nucleotides: TGTGCCAGCAGCGAGGACAGAATAACCTACGAGCAGTACTTC. Its translation: CASSEDRITYEQYF.

The chain has TRBV19 and TRBJ2-7; D is perhaps TRBD1 (6 bases). CDR1 and CDR2 from the germline V gene are LNHDA and SQIVND (reference sequence). This CDR3 has 15 amino acids. The V gene lost 2 bases and the J gene lost 4 bases, with 15 bases spanning the gap. The CDR3 bases are TGTGCCAGTAGTATATCTGGGACAAACCCTTACGAGCAGTACTTC. Its translation is CASSISGTNPYEQYF.

The chain employs TRBV7-9 and TRBJ1-3, with a weak D call TRBD1 (5 bases). The V gene lost 6 bases and the J gene lost 2 bases, with 8 bases spanning the gap. There are 13 residues in the CDR3. Germline values: CDR1 SEHNR, CDR2 FQNEAQ (reference sequence). The CDR3 nucleotides read TGTGCCAGCAGACCGGGGGCTGGAAACACCATATATTTT. As protein: CASRPGAGNTIYF.

The rearrangement joins TRBV15 to TRBJ1-3; 7 positions match TRBD1. CDR3 length: 16 amino acids. The germline CDR1 and CDR2 sequences are LNHNV and YYDKDF (reference sequence). Trimming removed 4 bases from V and 0 bases from J; junction bases left unmatched: 6. The CDR3 is CATSTRTGVSGNTIYF. Here the CDR3 DNA reads TGTGCCACCAGCACTAGGACAGGCGTCTCTGGAAACACCATATATTTT.

In its sample, this clone was seen a few times. The chain has TRBV2 and TRBJ1-2; TRBD1 agrees at 9 bases. The V gene's germline CDR1 is SNHLY and CDR2 FYNNEI. V trimming: 5 bases; J trimming: 7 bases; junction bases outside the gene matches: 8. CDR3 length: 14 amino acids. This chain's CDR3 is CASSFRDRDAGYTF. For the CDR3, the DNA is TGTGCCAGCAGTTTCCGGGACAGGGACGCTGGCTACACCTTC.

The rearrangement links TRBV7-6 to TRBJ2-5, with unresolved D. Between the trimmed V and J ends, which lost 1 base and 0 bases, there was a span of 6 bases. CDR1 SGHVS and CDR2 FNYEAQ come from the germline V gene. The CDR3 runs 14 residues. The CDR3 bases are TGTGCCAGCAGCTTAGGGTACAACCAAGAGACCCAGTACTTC. It codes for CASSLGYNQETQYF.

The chain employs TRBV3-1 (or the pseudogene TRBV3-2) and TRBJ2-7, with D hard to call. Trimming cost V 3 bases and J 4 bases, with 10 bases left between them. The CDR3 has 13 residues. Germline V gene sequence: CDR1 LGHDT, CDR2 YNNKEL (reference sequence). The CDR3 is CASSHTWAYEQYF. CDR3 in DNA: TGTGCCAGCAGCCACACTTGGGCTTACGAGCAGTACTTC.

Notes on this clone: This same CDR3 is encoded by further DNA sequences in the sample. This chain uses TRBV18 with TRBJ1-5; tentative D call: TRBD1 (5 bases). The CDR3 consists of 15 residues. Germline V gene lookup returns CDR1 KGHSH and CDR2 LQKENI. Trimming took 2 bases from V and 0 from J, leaving 8 bases between them. CDR3 protein: CASSPDSISNQPQHF. For the CDR3, the DNA is TGTGCCAGCTCACCAGACAGTATTAGCAATCAGCCCCAGCATTTT.

This clone occurred once. The V gene is TRBV5-1, the J gene TRBJ1-3; D perhaps matches TRBD1 (5 bases). V shed 4 bases and J shed 0 bases, with 14 bases lying between them. This CDR3 comprises 16 residues. Germline V lookup: CDR1 SGHRS, CDR2 YFSETQ. In nucleotides, the CDR3 is TGCGCCAGCAGCCCCTTAGGGGATCTCTCTGGAAACACCATATATTTT. Encoded protein: CASSPLGDLSGNTIYF.

The chain has TRBV25-1 and TRBJ1-3; TRBD1 might be the D (6 bases). CDR3 size: 15 residues. The germline gives CDR1 MGHDK, CDR2 SYGVNS. V was clipped by 3 bases and J by 4 bases, with 13 bases between them. CDR3 sequence reads: CASSDPTGPGNTIYF. In DNA form, the CDR3 reads TGTGCCAGCAGTGATCCGACAGGACCCGGAAACACCATATATTTT.

This sequence joins TRBV21-1 and TRBJ1-4; the table's D call, TRBD1, was not checked against the DNA. TRBV21-1 counts as a pseudogene. This CDR3 spans 16 amino acids. CDR3 bases: TGTGCCAGCAGCGGGGCCCACGCTGCAACTAATGAAAAACTGTTTTTT. This codes for CASSGAHAATNEKLFF.

The chain has TRBV6-5 and TRBJ1-5; D is ambiguous. The germline V gene encodes CDR1 MNHEY and CDR2 SVGAGI. The CDR3 covers 13 residues. With 6 bases removed from V and 2 bases from J, the gap between germline ends came to 8 bases. DNA for the CDR3: TGTGCCAGCAGCCCCCGAGGCAATCAGCCCCAGCATTTT. This sequence encodes CASSPRGNQPQHF.

The V call is TRBV25-1, the J call TRBJ1-1; D might be TRBD1 (6 bases). The germline gives CDR1 MGHDK, CDR2 SYGVNS. Trimming stripped 0 bases from V and 5 bases from J, with 13 bases between. This CDR3 has 15 amino acids. This chain's CDR3 is CASSEYNAGATEAFF. The CDR3 coding sequence is TGTGCCAGCAGTGAATATAACGCGGGGGCTACTGAAGCTTTCTTT. Full variable domain (outside the CDR3, taken from reference TRBV25-1 and TRBJ1-1): EADIYQTPRYLVIGTGKKITLECSQTMGHDKMYWYQQDPGMELHLIHYSYGVNSTEKGDLSSESTVSRIRTEHFPLTLESARPSHTSQYLCASSEYNAGATEAFFGQGTRLTVV.

This clone came up once. The CDR3 here is CASSAQGQGSTEAFF. The CDR3 coding sequence is TGTGCCAGCAGCGCCCAGGGACAGGGGAGCACTGAAGCTTTCTTT. The genes are TRBV9 and TRBJ1-1; 10 bases fit TRBD1. V was pared by 3 bases and J by 4 bases, with 6 bases of the junction left unmatched. Germline CDR1 SGDLS, CDR2 YYNGEE. The CDR3 spans 15 residues.

This clone was recorded only once. The chain couples TRBV5-5 to TRBJ1-1; TRBD1 matches at 9 bases. Germline V CDR1 and CDR2: SGHKS, YYEKEE (reference sequence). This CDR3 has 15 amino acids. Trimming took 2 bases from V and 4 from J; bases not matched to a gene: 6. This chain's CDR3 is CASSFETGGFTEAFF. The DNA for the CDR3 is TGTGCCAGCAGCTTTGAAACAGGGGGCTTCACTGAAGCTTTCTTT.

The genes are TRBV5-1 and TRBJ1-1, with a possible D match to TRBD1 (5 bases). The V end was cut by 4 bases, the J end by 1 base, with 14 bases between. Germline V gene lookup returns CDR1 SGHRS and CDR2 YFSETQ. The CDR3 is 15 amino acids. The CDR3: CASSVNGGPNTEAFF. For the CDR3, the DNA is TGCGCCAGCAGCGTGAACGGGGGTCCGAACACTGAAGCTTTCTTT.

For this clone: Other DNA sequences in this sample translate to the same CDR3. The chain joins TRBV7-2 to TRBJ2-7; 8 positions agree with TRBD2. There are 14 residues in the CDR3. Germline values: CDR1 SGHTA, CDR2 FQGNSA. Losses at the gene ends were 4 bases for V and 3 bases for J; bases not matched to a gene: 5. CDR3 in DNA: TGTGCCAGCAGCTCCCTCGGGGGGGGCTACGAGCAGTACTTC. This translates into CASSSLGGGYEQYF.

The V and J genes are TRBV5-1 and TRBJ1-2; possible D gene TRBD1, 6 bases. The CDR3 runs 15 residues. The germline V gene has CDR1 SGHRS and CDR2 YFSETQ. V gave up 0 bases and J gave up 2 bases, with 11 bases separating them. CDR3 sequence: CASSLGTVLNYGYTF. The CDR3 coding sequence is TGCGCCAGCAGCTTGGGGACAGTCTTGAACTATGGCTACACCTTC.

This chain links TRBV27 with TRBJ2-7; TRBD2 is a possible D gene (6 bases). V lost 6 bases and J lost 3, with 12 bases in between. This CDR3 is 13 amino acids long. Per the germline V gene, CDR1 is MNHEY and CDR2 is SMNVEV (reference sequence). CDR3 DNA: TGTGCCAGCAGCCGAAAGGAGGGCTACGAGCAGTACTTC. Translated, it gives CASSRKEGYEQYF.

The rearrangement joins TRBV2 to TRBJ1-4; D possibly corresponds to TRBD1 (5 bases). Looked up from germline, CDR1 is SNHLY and CDR2 is FYNNEI. Trimming took 2 bases from V and 8 from J, leaving 12 bases between them. This CDR3 is built from 14 residues. CDR3 DNA: TGTGCCAGCAGTGAATTTCGGACAATGGAAAAACTGTTTTTT. Translated, it gives CASSEFRTMEKLFF.

This chain connects TRBV5-1 to TRBJ2-2; TRBD1 is a possible D gene (6 bases). The germline CDR1 and CDR2 sequences are SGHRS and YFSETQ. Trimming took 3 bases from V and 2 from J, leaving 17 bases between them. This CDR3 has 17 amino acids. CDR3 bases: TGCGCCAGCAGCTCAACCATCACGGGACAAAACACCGGGGAGCTGTTTTTT. Its protein is CASSSTITGQNTGELFF. Using reference TRBV5-1 and TRBJ2-2 for the parts outside the CDR3, the full variable domain is KAGVTQTPRYLIKTRGQQVTLSCSPISGHRSVSWYQQTPGQGLQFLFEYFSETQRNKGNFPGRFSGRQFSNSRSEMNVSTLELGDSALYLCASSSTITGQNTGELFFGEGSRLTVL.

This clone was counted once. Written as DNA, the CDR3 is TGTGCCAGCAGCTTAGCCGCGGGAGCAACTTACAATGAGCAGTTCTTC. It translates to CASSLAAGATYNEQFF. The chain uses TRBV7-7 and TRBJ2-1, with 7 bases lining up with TRBD2. The CDR3 runs 16 residues. With 0 bases clipped from V and 4 bases from J, the junction kept 6 bases outside the gene matches. Germline-derived CDR1 and CDR2 are SSHAT and FNYEAQ (reference sequence).

The chain has TRBV7-6 and TRBJ1-4, with 12 bases identical to TRBD1. Germline V lookup: CDR1 SGHVS, CDR2 FNYEAQ. V gave up 3 bases and J gave up 2 bases; unmatched junction bases: 7. This CDR3 spans 18 amino acids. This CDR3 is CASSFGTGGASTNEKLFF. The DNA of the CDR3 is TGTGCCAGCAGCTTCGGGACAGGGGGCGCATCGACTAATGAAAAACTGTTTTTT.

About this clone: Germline is not matched at one junction end, which may reflect a read error. The chain couples TRBV15 to TRBJ2-2, with 7 bases that match TRBD1. Germline V gene lookup returns CDR1 LNHNV and CDR2 YYDKDF (reference sequence). The CDR3 runs to 14 residues. The DNA of the CDR3 is TGTGCCTCCAGGGACAGATCGAACACCGGGGAGCTGTTTTTT. This translates into CASRDRSNTGELFF.

This rearrangement joins TRBV15 to TRBJ2-7; TRBD1 is a possible D gene (6 bases). The CDR3 has 15 amino acids. Germline V gives CDR1 LNHNV, CDR2 YYDKDF (reference sequence). V lost 1 base to trimming and J lost 5 bases, with 15 bases between them. CDR3 amino acids: CATSRGSGATHEQYF. CDR3 bases: TGTGCCACCAGCAGAGGGTCAGGGGCCACCCACGAGCAGTACTTC.

In this sample, this clone turned up many times. The chain couples TRBV5-1 to TRBJ1-5, with D possibly TRBD1 on 6 matching bases. This CDR3 contains 15 residues. The V gene's germline CDR1 is SGHRS and CDR2 YFSETQ. Between the trimmed V and J ends, which lost 3 bases and 7 bases, there was a span of 17 bases. The CDR3 DNA sequence: TGCGCCAGCAGCTCGGACGGACAGCAGAGCCAGCCCCAGCATTTT. Amino acid sequence: CASSSDGQQSQPQHF.

The chain recombines TRBV11-3 with TRBJ1-1, with D perhaps TRBD1 (6 bases). Germline-derived CDR1 and CDR2 are SGHNT and YENEEA. Deletions cut 5 bases from V and 1 base from J, with 11 bases between. The length of the CDR3 is 14 residues. The CDR3 coding sequence is TGTGCCAGCAGCCCACAGGGCACGAACACTGAAGCTTTCTTT. Encoded protein: CASSPQGTNTEAFF.